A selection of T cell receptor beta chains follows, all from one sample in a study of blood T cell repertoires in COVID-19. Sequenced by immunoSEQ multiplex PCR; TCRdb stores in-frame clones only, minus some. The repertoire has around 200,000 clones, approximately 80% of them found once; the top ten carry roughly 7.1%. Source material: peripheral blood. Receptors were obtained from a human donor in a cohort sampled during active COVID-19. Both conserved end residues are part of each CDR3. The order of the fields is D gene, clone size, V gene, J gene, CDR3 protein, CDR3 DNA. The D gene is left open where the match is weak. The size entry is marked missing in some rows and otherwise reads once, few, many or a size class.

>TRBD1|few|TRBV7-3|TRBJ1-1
CASSLQGAANTEAFF
TGTGCCAGCAGCTTGCAGGGGGCAGCGAACACTGAAGCTTTCTTT
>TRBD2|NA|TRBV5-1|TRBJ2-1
CASSLESRGGRNEQFF
TGCGCCAGCAGCTTGGAGTCACGGGGGGGCCGAAATGAGCAGTTCTTC
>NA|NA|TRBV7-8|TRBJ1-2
CASSRGGETLTRYGYTF
TGTGCCAGCAGCCGAGGGGGAGAAACCTTAACTAGATATGGCTACACCTTC
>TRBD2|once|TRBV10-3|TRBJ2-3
CAISGGGGRDTQYF
TGTGCCATCAGTGGCGGGGGAGGGAGAGATACGCAGTATTTT
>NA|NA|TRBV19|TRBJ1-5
CASSIGGDYQPQHF
TGTGCCAGTAGTATTGGGGGGGACTATCAGCCCCAGCATTTT
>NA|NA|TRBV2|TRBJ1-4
CASSGGLTNEKLFF
TGTGCCAGCAGTGGAGGTCTGACTAATGAAAAACTGTTTTTT
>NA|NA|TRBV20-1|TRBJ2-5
CSASHGWRMGQETQYF
TGCAGTGCTAGTCATGGTTGGAGGATGGGCCAAGAGACCCAGTACTTC
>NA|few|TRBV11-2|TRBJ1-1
CASSWADSEAFF
TGTGCCAGCAGCTGGGCGGACAGTGAAGCTTTCTTT
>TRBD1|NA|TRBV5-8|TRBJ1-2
CASSLEGAGGYTF
TGTGCCAGCAGCTTGGAGGGGGCTGGGGGCTACACCTTC
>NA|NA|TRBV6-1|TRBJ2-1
CASSEDWGGPSYNEQFF
TGTGCCAGCAGTGAAGACTGGGGGGGGCCCTCCTACAATGAGCAGTTCTTC
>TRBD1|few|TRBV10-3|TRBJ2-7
CAFSRDRAREQYF
TGTGCCTTCTCCCGGGACAGGGCACGGGAGCAGTACTTC
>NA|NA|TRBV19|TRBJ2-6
CASSIKAGPVSGANVLTF
TGTGCCAGTAGTATCAAAGCGGGCCCAGTTTCTGGGGCCAACGTCCTGACTTTC
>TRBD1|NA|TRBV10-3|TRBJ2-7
CAISELTGGAKDEQYF
TGTGCCATCAGTGAGTTAACAGGGGGCGCGAAGGACGAGCAGTACTTC
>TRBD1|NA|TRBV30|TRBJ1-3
CAWGRDSADLSGNTIYF
TGTGCCTGGGGCCGGGACAGCGCGGACCTCTCTGGAAACACCATATATTTT
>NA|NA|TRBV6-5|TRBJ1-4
CASRTGLNEKLFF
TGTGCCAGCCGCACAGGGTTGAACGAAAAACTGTTTTTT
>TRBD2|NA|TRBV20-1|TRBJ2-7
CSADEAGEQYF
TGCAGTGCAGACGAAGCGGGGGAGCAGTACTTC
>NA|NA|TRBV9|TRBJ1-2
CASSADVDDTNYGYTF
TGTGCCAGCAGCGCCGACGTAGATGACACTAACTATGGCTACACCTTC
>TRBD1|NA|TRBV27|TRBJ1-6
CASSTGGNSPLHF
TGTGCCAGCAGTACAGGGGGGAATTCACCCCTCCACTTT
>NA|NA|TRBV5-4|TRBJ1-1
CASSLGSGQINTEAFF
TGTGCCAGCAGCTTGGGCTCAGGACAGATCAACACTGAAGCTTTCTTT
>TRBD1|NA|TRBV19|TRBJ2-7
CASSIGGQESYEQYF
TGTGCCAGTAGTATAGGGGGACAGGAATCCTACGAGCAGTACTTC
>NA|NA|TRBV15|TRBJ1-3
CATSRNFGYGNTIYF
TGTGCCACCAGCAGGAATTTCGGTTACGGAAACACCATATATTTT
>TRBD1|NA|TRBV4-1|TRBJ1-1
CASSHPDRVGEAFF
TGCGCCAGCAGCCATCCGGACAGGGTTGGGGAAGCTTTCTTT
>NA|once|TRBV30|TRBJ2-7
CAWSGDSYEQYF
TGTGCCTGGAGTGGCGACTCCTACGAGCAGTACTTC
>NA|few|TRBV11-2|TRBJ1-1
CASSAGIHTEAFF
TGTGCCAGCAGTGCCGGGATTCACACTGAAGCTTTCTTT
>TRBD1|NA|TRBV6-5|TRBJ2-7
CASRRDRGSSYEQYF
TGTGCCAGCAGGAGGGACAGGGGATCCTCCTACGAGCAGTACTTC
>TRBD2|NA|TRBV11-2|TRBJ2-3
CASSLRTSRTDTQYF
TGTGCCAGCAGCTTGAGGACTAGCAGGACAGATACGCAGTATTTT
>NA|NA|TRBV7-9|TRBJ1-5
CASWPLRTLDWHF
TGTGCCAGCTGGCCCCTCAGGACACTCGATTGGCATTTT
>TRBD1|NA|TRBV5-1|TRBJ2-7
CASRLQDRGYEQYF
TGCGCCAGCAGACTTCAAGACAGGGGTTACGAGCAGTACTTC
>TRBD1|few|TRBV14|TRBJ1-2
CASSRGNRGQGFHYGYTF
TGTGCCAGCAGTCGTGGTAACCGGGGACAGGGTTTTCACTATGGCTACACCTTC
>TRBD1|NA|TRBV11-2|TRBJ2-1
CASSHGDRVWGRFF
TGTGCCAGCAGCCATGGGGACAGGGTATGGGGTAGGTTCTTC
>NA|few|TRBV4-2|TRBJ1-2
CASSQKGQTVRYGYTF
TGTGCCAGCAGCCAGAAAGGACAGACAGTTCGCTATGGCTACACCTTC
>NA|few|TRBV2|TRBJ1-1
CASSQGLNTEAFF
TGTGCCAGCAGTCAGGGGCTGAACACTGAAGCTTTCTTT
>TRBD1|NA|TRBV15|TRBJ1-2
CATSRIDRGLGGYTF
TGTGCCACCAGCAGGATAGACAGGGGGCTTGGTGGCTACACCTTC
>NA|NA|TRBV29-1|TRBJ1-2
CSVDTGGYTF
TGCAGCGTTGATACAGGCGGCTACACCTTC
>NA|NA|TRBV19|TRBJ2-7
CASSIAEFREQYF
TGTGCCAGTAGTATCGCCGAGTTTAGAGAGCAGTACTTC
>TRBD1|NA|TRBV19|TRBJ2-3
CASSIDGTGGRRADTQYF
TGTGCCAGTAGTATAGACGGGACAGGGGGCCGTCGTGCAGATACGCAGTATTTT
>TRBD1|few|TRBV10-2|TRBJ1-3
CASSRDRGDTIYF
TGCGCCAGCAGCCGGGACAGGGGGGACACCATATATTTT
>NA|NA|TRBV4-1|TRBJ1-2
CASSQDFSEYTF
TGCGCCAGCAGCCAAGATTTCTCGGAGTACACCTTC
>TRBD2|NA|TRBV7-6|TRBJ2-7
CASSLELAGGLYEQYF
TGTGCCAGCAGCTTAGAACTAGCGGGGGGGTTATACGAGCAGTACTTC
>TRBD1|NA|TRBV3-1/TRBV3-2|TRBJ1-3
CASSQPTGGIDTIYF
TGTGCCAGCAGCCAACCGACAGGGGGCATCGACACCATATATTTT
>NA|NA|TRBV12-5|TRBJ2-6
CASGLRVGGLAGSGANVLTF
TGTGCTAGTGGTTTGAGGGTCGGGGGTTTGGCTGGCTCTGGGGCCAACGTCCTGACTTTC
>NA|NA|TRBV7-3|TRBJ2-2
CASSLTTVAGAGELFF
TGTGCCAGCAGCTTAACCACAGTAGCCGGGGCCGGGGAGCTGTTTTTT
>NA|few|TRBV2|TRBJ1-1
CASSAGEGTAEAFF
TGTGCCAGCAGTGCTGGGGAGGGGACGGCTGAAGCTTTCTTT
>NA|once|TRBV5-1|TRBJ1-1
CASSLYPDMNTEAFF
TGCGCCAGCAGCTTGTACCCAGATATGAACACTGAAGCTTTCTTT